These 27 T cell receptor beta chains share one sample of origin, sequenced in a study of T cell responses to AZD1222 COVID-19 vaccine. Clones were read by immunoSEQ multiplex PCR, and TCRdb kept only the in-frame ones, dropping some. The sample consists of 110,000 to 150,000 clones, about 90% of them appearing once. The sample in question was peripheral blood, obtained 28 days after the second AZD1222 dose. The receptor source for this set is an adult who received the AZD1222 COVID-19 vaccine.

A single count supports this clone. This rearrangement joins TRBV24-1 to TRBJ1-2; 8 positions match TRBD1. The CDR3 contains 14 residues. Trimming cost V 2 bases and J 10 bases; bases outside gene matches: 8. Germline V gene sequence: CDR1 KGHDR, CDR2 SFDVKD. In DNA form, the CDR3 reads TGTGCCACCAGTGATTCCATGACAGGGGCATACTACACCTTC. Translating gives CATSDSMTGAYYTF.

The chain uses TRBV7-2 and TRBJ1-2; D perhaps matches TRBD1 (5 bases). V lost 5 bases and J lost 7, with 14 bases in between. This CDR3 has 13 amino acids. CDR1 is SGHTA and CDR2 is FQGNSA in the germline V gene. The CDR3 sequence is CASSPGTTGGYTF. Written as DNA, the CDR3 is TGTGCCAGCAGCCCCGGGACGACTGGTGGCTACACCTTC. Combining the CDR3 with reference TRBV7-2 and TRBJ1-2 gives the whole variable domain GAGVSQSPSNKVTEKGKDVELRCDPISGHTALYWYRQSLGQGLEFLIYFQGNSAPDKSGLPSDRFSAERTGGSVSTLTIQRTQQEDSAVYLCASSPGTTGGYTFGSGTRLTVV.

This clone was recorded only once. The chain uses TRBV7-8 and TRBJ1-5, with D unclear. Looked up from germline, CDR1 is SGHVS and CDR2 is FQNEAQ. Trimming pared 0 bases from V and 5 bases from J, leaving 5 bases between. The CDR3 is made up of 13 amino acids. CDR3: CASSLALDQPQHF. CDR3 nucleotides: TGTGCCAGCAGCTTAGCCTTAGATCAGCCCCAGCATTTT.

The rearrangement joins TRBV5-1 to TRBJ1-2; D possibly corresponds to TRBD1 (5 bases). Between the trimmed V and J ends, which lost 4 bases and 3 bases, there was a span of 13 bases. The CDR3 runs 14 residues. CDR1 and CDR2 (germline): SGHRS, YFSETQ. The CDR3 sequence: CASSPQGGDYGYTF. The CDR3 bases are TGCGCCAGCAGCCCCCAGGGAGGAGACTATGGCTACACCTTC. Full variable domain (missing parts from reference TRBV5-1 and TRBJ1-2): KAGVTQTPRYLIKTRGQQVTLSCSPISGHRSVSWYQQTPGQGLQFLFEYFSETQRNKGNFPGRFSGRQFSNSRSEMNVSTLELGDSALYLCASSPQGGDYGYTFGSGTRLTVV.

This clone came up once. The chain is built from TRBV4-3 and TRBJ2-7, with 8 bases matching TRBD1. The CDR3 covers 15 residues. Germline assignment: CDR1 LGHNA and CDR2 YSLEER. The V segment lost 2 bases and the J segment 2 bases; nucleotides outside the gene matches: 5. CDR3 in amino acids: CASSQQRQGTYEQYF. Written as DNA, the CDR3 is TGCGCCAGCAGCCAACAAAGACAGGGGACCTACGAGCAGTACTTC.

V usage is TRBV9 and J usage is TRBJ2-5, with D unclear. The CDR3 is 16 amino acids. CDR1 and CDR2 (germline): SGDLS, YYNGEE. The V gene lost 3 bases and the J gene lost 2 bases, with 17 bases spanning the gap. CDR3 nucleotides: TGTGCCAGCAGCGCCTCAATCAAAGGTCTACAAGAGACCCAGTACTTC. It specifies CASSASIKGLQETQYF.

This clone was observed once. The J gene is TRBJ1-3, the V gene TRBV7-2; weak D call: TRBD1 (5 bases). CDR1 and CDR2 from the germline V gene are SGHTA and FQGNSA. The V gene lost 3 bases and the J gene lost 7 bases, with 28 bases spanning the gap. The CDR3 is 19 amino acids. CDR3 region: CASSFGSARRQTSGNTIYF. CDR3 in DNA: TGTGCCAGCAGCTTTGGTTCGGCGAGACGACAGACGTCGGGGAACACCATATATTTT. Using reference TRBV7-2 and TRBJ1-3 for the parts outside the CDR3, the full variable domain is GAGVSQSPSNKVTEKGKDVELRCDPISGHTALYWYRQSLGQGLEFLIYFQGNSAPDKSGLPSDRFSAERTGGSVSTLTIQRTQQEDSAVYLCASSFGSARRQTSGNTIYFGEGSWLTVV.

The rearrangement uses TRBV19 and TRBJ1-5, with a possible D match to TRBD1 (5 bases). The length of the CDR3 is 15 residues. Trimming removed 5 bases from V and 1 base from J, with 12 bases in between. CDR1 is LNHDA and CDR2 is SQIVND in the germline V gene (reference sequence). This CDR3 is CASSPGWGSNQPQHF. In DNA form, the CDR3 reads TGTGCCAGTAGTCCCGGGTGGGGGAGCAATCAGCCCCAGCATTTT. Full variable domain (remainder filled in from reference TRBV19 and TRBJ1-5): DGGITQSPKYLFRKEGQNVTLSCEQNLNHDAMYWYRQDPGQGLRLIYYSQIVNDFQKGDIAEGYSVSREKKESFPLTVTSAQKNPTAFYLCASSPGWGSNQPQHFGDGTRLSIL.

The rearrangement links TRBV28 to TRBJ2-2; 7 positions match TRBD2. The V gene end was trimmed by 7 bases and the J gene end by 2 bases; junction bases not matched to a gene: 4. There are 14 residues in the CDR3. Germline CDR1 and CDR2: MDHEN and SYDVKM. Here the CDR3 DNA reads TGTGCCAGCATCGGGGGGATAAACACCGGGGAGCTGTTTTTT. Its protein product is CASIGGINTGELFF.

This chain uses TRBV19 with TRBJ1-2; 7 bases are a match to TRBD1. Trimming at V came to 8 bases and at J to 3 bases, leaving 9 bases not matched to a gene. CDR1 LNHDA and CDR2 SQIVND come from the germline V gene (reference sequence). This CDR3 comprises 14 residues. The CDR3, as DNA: TGTGCCAGTTATACACAGGGGCTCGACTATGGCTACACCTTC. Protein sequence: CASYTQGLDYGYTF.

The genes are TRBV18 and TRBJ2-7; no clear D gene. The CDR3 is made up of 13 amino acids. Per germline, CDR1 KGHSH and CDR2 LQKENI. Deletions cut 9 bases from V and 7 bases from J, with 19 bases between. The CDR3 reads CASSDQRSGEQYF. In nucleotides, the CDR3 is TGTGCCAGTTCTGACCAGCGATCCGGTGAGCAGTACTTC.

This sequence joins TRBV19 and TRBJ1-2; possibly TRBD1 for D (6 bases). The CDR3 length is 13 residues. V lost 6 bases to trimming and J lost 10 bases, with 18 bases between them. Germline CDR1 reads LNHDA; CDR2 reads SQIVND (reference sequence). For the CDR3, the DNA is TGTGCCAGTAGGACCCGTTCGGGGGCTGACTACACCTTC. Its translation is CASRTRSGADYTF.

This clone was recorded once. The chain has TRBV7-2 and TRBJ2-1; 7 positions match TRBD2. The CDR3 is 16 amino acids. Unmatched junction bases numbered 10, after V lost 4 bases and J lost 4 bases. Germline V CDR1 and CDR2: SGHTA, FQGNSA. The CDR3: CASSYLGGTAYNEQFF. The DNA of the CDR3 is TGTGCCAGCAGCTACCTCGGGGGGACCGCATACAATGAGCAGTTCTTC.

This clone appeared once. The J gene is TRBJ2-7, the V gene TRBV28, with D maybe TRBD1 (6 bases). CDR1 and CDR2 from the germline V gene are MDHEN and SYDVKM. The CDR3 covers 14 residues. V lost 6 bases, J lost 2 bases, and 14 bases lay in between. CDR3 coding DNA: TGTGCCAGCAGAGGGGGTACCTCCACCTACGAGCAGTACTTC. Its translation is CASRGGTSTYEQYF. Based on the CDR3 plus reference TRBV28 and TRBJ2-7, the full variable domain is DVKVTQSSRYLVKRTGEKVFLECVQDMDHENMFWYRQDPGLGLRLIYFSYDVKMKEKGDIPEGYSVSREKKERFSLILESASTNQTSMYLCASRGGTSTYEQYFGPGTRLTVT.

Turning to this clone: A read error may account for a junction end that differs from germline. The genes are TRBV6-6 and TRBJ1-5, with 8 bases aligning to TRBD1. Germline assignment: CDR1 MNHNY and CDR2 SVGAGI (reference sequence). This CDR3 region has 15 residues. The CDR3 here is CAISTSQGGFQPQHF. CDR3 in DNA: TGTGCCATCAGTACGTCACAGGGGGGGTTTCAGCCCCAGCATTTT.

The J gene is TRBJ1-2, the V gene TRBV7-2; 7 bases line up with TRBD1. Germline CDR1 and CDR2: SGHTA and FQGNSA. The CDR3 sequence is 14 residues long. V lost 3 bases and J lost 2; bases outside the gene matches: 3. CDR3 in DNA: TGTGCCAGCAGCTTTGACAGGGCCAACTATGGCTACACCTTC. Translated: CASSFDRANYGYTF.

Here the CDR3 DNA reads TGTGCCAGCAGTTTAACCCCGGGGACTAGCGGGAGGATGATCGGGGAGCTGTTTTTT. Encoded protein: CASSLTPGTSGRMIGELFF. The genes are TRBV27 and TRBJ2-2, with TRBD2 identical over 15 bases. The CDR3 runs 19 residues. J gave up 7 bases and V 2 bases, and 11 bases lay outside the gene matches. Germline CDR1 MNHEY, CDR2 SMNVEV (reference sequence).

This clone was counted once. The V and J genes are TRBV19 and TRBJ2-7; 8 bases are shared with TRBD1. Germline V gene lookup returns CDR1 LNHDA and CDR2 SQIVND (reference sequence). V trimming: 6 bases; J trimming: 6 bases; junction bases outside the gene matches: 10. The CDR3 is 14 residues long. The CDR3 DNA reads TGTGCCAGTAGCGTGAGACAGGGGCAGCGCGAGCAGTACTTC. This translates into CASSVRQGQREQYF.

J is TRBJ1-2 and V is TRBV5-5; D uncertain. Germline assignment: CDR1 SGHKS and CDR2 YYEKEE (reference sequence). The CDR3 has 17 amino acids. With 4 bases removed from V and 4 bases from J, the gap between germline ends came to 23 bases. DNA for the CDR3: TGTGCCAGCAGCCCGACCCCCATCCCCCCACCGGGCTATGGCTACACCTTC. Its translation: CASSPTPIPPPGYGYTF.

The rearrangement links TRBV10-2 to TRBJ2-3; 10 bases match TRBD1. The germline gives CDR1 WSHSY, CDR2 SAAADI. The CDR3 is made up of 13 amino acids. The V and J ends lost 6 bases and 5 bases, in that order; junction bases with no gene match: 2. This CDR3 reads CASRDRGVDTQYF. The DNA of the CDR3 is TGCGCCAGCAGGGACAGGGGGGTAGATACGCAGTATTTT.

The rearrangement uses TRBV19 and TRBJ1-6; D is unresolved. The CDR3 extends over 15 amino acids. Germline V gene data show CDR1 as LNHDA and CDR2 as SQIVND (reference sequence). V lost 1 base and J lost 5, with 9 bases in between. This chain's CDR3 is CASSIVGRNNSPLHF. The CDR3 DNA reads TGTGCCAGTAGTATAGTAGGCCGGAATAATTCACCCCTCCACTTT.

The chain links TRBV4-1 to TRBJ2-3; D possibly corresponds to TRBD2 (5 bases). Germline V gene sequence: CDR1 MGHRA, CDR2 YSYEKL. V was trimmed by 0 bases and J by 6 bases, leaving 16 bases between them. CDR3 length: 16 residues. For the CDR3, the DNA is TGCGCCAGCAGCCAAGATCCCGGTAGGAGGTCGGATACGCAGTATTTT. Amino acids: CASSQDPGRRSDTQYF.

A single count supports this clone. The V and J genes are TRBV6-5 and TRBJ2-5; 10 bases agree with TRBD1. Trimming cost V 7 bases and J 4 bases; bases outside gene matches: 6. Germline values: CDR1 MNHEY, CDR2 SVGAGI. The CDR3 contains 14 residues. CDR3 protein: CASKTTGGVETQYF. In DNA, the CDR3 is TGTGCCAGCAAAACGACAGGGGGCGTAGAGACCCAGTACTTC.

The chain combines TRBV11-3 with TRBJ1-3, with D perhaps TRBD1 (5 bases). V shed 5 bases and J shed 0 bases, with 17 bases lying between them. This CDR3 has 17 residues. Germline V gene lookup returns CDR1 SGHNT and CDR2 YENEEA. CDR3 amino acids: CASSKGGDGASGNTIYF. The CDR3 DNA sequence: TGTGCCAGCAGCAAAGGAGGGGACGGGGCCTCTGGAAACACCATATATTTT.

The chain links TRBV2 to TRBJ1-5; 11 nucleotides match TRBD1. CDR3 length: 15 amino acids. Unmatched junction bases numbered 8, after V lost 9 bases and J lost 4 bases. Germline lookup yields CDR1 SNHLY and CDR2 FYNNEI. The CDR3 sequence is CARGRRDRGNQPQHF. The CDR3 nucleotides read TGTGCCAGGGGGAGACGGGACAGGGGGAATCAGCCCCAGCATTTT.

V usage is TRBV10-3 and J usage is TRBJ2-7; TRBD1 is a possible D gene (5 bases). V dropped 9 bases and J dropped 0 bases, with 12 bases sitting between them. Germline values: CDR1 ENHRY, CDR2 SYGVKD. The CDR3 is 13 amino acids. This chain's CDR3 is CAIRGAISYEQYF. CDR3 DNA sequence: TGTGCCATAAGGGGCGCAATCTCCTACGAGCAGTACTTC.

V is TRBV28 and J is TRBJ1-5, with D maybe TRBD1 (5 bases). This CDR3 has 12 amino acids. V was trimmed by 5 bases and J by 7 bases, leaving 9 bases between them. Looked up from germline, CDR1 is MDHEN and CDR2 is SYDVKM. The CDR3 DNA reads TGTGCCAGCAGTATAAAGGGGCAGCCCCAGCATTTT. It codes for CASSIKGQPQHF.